Presented here are 19 T cell receptor beta chains from one specimen sequenced in a study of tumor-infiltrating lymphocytes in primary liver carcinoma. A constant-region primer primed TCR beta cDNA synthesis from about 0.45 ug of total RNA. A slightly modified ARM-PCR protocol with three nested multiplex PCR rounds produced these TCR beta libraries. With TRBV1-TRBV30 forward primers and a C-beta reverse primer, the first two PCR rounds were run for nine to eleven cycles each. TCRdb re-derived calls from the multiplex PCR reads in MiXCR, one entry per CDR3 protein. Found here are approximately 340,000 distinct CDR3 sequences, roughly 61% of them singletons; the top ten hold under 8%. Germline DNA was also extracted, with blood RNA taken from unsorted whole blood. Sequencing was performed on peripheral blood. Every receptor here comes from a man aged 35 to 55 with primary liver carcinoma and hepatitis B virus infection.

The genes are TRBV11-2 and TRBJ2-1, with 8 bases fitting TRBD2. The CDR3 has 19 amino acids. The V segment lost 4 bases and the J segment 3 bases; nucleotides outside the gene matches: 17. Germline-derived CDR1 and CDR2 are SGHAT and FQNNGV. CDR3 amino acids: CASSCQGRVAGMFYNEQFF. DNA of the CDR3: TGTGCCAGCAGCTGCCAAGGTCGGGTAGCGGGAATGTTCTACAATGAGCAGTTCTTC.

Comment on this clonotype: Mismatch with germline at one junction end may stem from a read error. The rearrangement links TRBV30 to TRBJ2-1; D might be TRBD2 (5 bases). This CDR3 is 13 amino acids long. CDR1 and CDR2 (germline): GTSNPN, SVGIG (reference sequence). The DNA of the CDR3 is TGTGCCTGGACTCCAGCGGCTTACAATGAGCAGATCTTC. It is translated as CAWTPAAYNEQIF.

The chain uses TRBV11-2 and TRBJ2-5, with 7 bases matching TRBD1. The CDR3 has 15 amino acids. Germline V lookup: CDR1 SGHAT, CDR2 FQNNGV. Here the CDR3 reads CTTSGPGQILETQYF. The CDR3, as DNA: TGTACCACCAGCGGTCCGGGACAGATCTTAGAGACCCAGTACTTC.

A single count supports this clonotype. The CDR3 carries no conserved terminal phenylalanine or tryptophan, so it likely arises from a read error. V is TRBV10-2 and J is TRBJ2-2, with TRBD1 as a possible D gene (5 bases). The V gene's germline CDR1 is WSHSY and CDR2 SAAADI. The CDR3 is 14 residues long. The CDR3 spells CATQDAGNIGELFY. In nucleotides, the CDR3 is TGCGCCACGCAGGACGCAGGGAACATCGGGGAGCTGTTTTAT.

The V gene is TRBV7-9, the J gene TRBJ1-3, with D perhaps TRBD1 (5 bases). The V gene lost 5 bases and the J gene lost 0 bases, with 14 bases spanning the gap. The V gene's germline CDR1 is SEHNR and CDR2 FQNEAQ (reference sequence). The CDR3 loop spans 16 amino acids. This CDR3 reads CASSTTTVYSGNTIYF. In DNA form, the CDR3 reads TGTGCCAGCAGCACTACGACAGTCTACTCTGGAAACACCATATATTTT. The variable domain in full, with the rest retrieved from reference TRBV7-9 and TRBJ1-3, is DTGVSQNPRHKITKRGQNVTFRCDPISEHNRLYWYRQTLGQGPEFLTYFQNEAQLEKSRLLSDRFSAERPKGSFSTLEIQRTEQGDSAMYLCASSTTTVYSGNTIYFGEGSWLTVV.

This clonotype was detected once. V is TRBV11-2 and J is TRBJ2-3; 9 bases fit TRBD1. Trimming at V came to 1 base and at J to 8 bases, leaving 4 bases not matched to a gene. Germline CDR1 is SGHAT and CDR2 is FQNNGV. This CDR3 is built from 14 residues. In DNA form, the CDR3 reads TGTGCCAGCAGCTTAGGTCAGGACAGGGGTACGCAGTATTTT. This translates into CASSLGQDRGTQYF.

This chain links TRBV6-1 with TRBJ1-4, with D tentatively TRBD1 (6 bases). Trimming pared 7 bases from V and 3 bases from J, leaving 12 bases between. Germline V gene sequence: CDR1 MNHNS, CDR2 SASEGT. The CDR3 length is 14 residues. The CDR3 loop is CASIAGAANEKLFF. The CDR3 DNA reads TGTGCCAGCATAGCAGGGGCGGCTAATGAAAAACTGTTTTTT.

Note on this clonotype: At one boundary the junction diverges from the germline segment, which might be a read error. The chain is built from TRBV11-2 and TRBJ1-2, with D perhaps TRBD1 (5 bases). There are 15 residues in the CDR3. Germline V lookup: CDR1 SGHAT, CDR2 FQNNGV. CDR3 region: CASSLLPGGVRCYIF. The CDR3 nucleotides read TGTGCCAGCAGCTTACTCCCTGGGGGGGTCCGTTGTTACATCTTC.

In this sample, this clonotype turned up many times. One end of the junction does not line up with germline, which may come from a read error. The chain joins TRBV11-2 to TRBJ2-1; the match to TRBD2 covers 12 bases. This CDR3 region has 17 residues. Germline CDR1 and CDR2: SGHAT and FQNNGV. The DNA for the CDR3 is TGTGCCGGCAGCTTAGGGACTAGCGGGTTTCGATACAATGAGCAGTTCTTC. This gives the protein CAGSLGTSGFRYNEQFF.

V usage is TRBV11-1 and J usage is TRBJ2-1; 7 bases line up with TRBD2. This CDR3 region has 16 residues. Trimming took 6 bases from V and 2 from J; bases not matched to a gene: 10. CDR1 SGHAT and CDR2 FQDESV come from the germline V gene (reference sequence). For the CDR3, the DNA is TGTGCCAGCAGACCTCTAGCGGCCAAAACCTACAATGAGCAGTTCTTC. As protein: CASRPLAAKTYNEQFF.

The chain links TRBV13 to TRBJ2-7; TRBD2 matches 8 bases. Germline trimming cut 5 bases from V and 3 bases from J; bases unmatched to any gene: 9. The CDR3 extends over 15 amino acids. The germline gives CDR1 PRHDT, CDR2 FYEKMQ (reference sequence). This CDR3 reads CASSLGGVDLYEQYF. For the CDR3, the DNA is TGTGCCAGCAGCCTCGGGGGGGTGGACCTCTACGAGCAGTACTTC. Combining the CDR3 with reference TRBV13 and TRBJ2-7 gives the whole variable domain AAGVIQSPRHLIKEKRETATLKCYPIPRHDTVYWYQQGPGQDPQFLISFYEKMQSDKGSIPDRFSAQQFSDYHSELNMSSLELGDSALYFCASSLGGVDLYEQYFGPGTRLTVT.

This chain joins TRBV7-3 and TRBJ2-7, with 7 positions matching TRBD2. The germline V gene has CDR1 SGHTA and CDR2 FQGTGA. V was pared by 4 bases and J by 5 bases, with 5 bases of the junction left unmatched. The CDR3 totals 13 residues. CDR3 coding DNA: TGTGCCAGCAGCTCCCAGGGAGGGGACGAGCAGTACTTC. Protein: CASSSQGGDEQYF.

Only a few counts were recorded for this clonotype. A single base separates this from a much larger clone, so it may be a read error. The gene calls are TRBV6-5 and TRBJ2-3; D uncertain. The germline CDR1 and CDR2 sequences are MNHEY and SVGAGI. The CDR3 contains 15 residues. Trimming stripped 5 bases from V and 4 bases from J, with 16 bases between. The CDR3 sequence is CASSMVSLSPDTQYF. CDR3 sequence (DNA): TGTGCCAGCAGTATGGTGTCCCTCTCCCCAGATACGCAGTATTTT.

Concerning this clonotype itself: Possible read error: a much larger clone is one base away. The chain recombines TRBV4-3 with TRBJ2-7, with 7 bases matching TRBD2. Trimming took 3 bases from V and 1 from J; bases not matched to a gene: 9. In germline, CDR1 is LGHNA, CDR2 YSLEER. The CDR3 is made up of 16 amino acids. CDR3 residues: CASSQDIAGVSYEQYF. CDR3 sequence (DNA): TGCGCCAGCAGCCAGGACATTGCGGGAGTATCCTACGAGCAGTACTTC.

As for this clonotype: The CDR3 does not close with the conserved phenylalanine or tryptophan, likely indicating a read error. J is TRBJ2-3 and V is TRBV6-4; D gene ambiguous. The germline gives CDR1 MRHNA, CDR2 SNTAGT. Trimming cost V 5 bases and J 3 bases, with 9 bases left between them. The CDR3 runs to 13 residues. In nucleotides, the CDR3 is TGTGCCAGCAGTAGGAGTGCTACAGATACGCAGTATCTT. It is translated as CASSRSATDTQYL.

Concerning this clonotype itself: The germline gene is not matched at one end of the junction; a read error may be the cause. V gene TRBV11-2 combines with J gene TRBJ2-7; possibly TRBD1 for D (6 bases). The germline V gene encodes CDR1 SGHAT and CDR2 FQNNGV. The CDR3 is 16 amino acids. The CDR3 sequence: CASSWLRGRTSYGQYF. The DNA for the CDR3 is TGTGCCAGCAGCTGGCTCAGGGGCCGGACCTCCTACGGGCAGTACTTC.

Note on this clonotype: Since a much larger clone is just one base distant, this may be a read error. The chain employs TRBV30 and TRBJ1-6; TRBD1 matches 12 bases. CDR1 is GTSNPN, CDR2 SVGIG, per germline (reference sequence). The CDR3 is 14 amino acids. V lost 4 bases, J lost 9 bases, and 4 bases stayed unmatched. This CDR3 reads CAWNAGQGASPLHF. The CDR3, as DNA: TGTGCCTGGAACGCGGGACAGGGGGCTTCACCCCTCCACTTT.

The sample holds many counts of this clonotype. The genes are TRBV6-5 and TRBJ2-7; D might be TRBD1 or TRBD2, each matching 5 bases. V lost 7 bases to trimming and J lost 4 bases, with 11 bases between them. The CDR3 extends over 12 amino acids. Germline CDR1 MNHEY, CDR2 SVGAGI. The DNA of the CDR3 is TGTGCCAGCAATGGGGGTTCATACGAGCAGTACTTC. This codes for CASNGGSYEQYF.

The sample holds one count of this clonotype. Since no conserved phenylalanine or tryptophan closes the CDR3, a read error is the likely cause. V gene TRBV11-1 combines with J gene TRBJ2-1; 9 bases agree with TRBD2. Germline CDR1 and CDR2: SGHAT and FQDESV (reference sequence). The CDR3 totals 18 residues. The trim removed 2 bases at V and 1 base at J, leaving 9 bases unmatched. The chain's CDR3 is CASSLYRSAGGSYNEQFY. As DNA, the CDR3 is TGTGCCAGCAGCTTATACCGCTCCGCGGGAGGGTCCTACAATGAGCAGTTCTAC.